The clone carrying this T cell receptor (beta chain) was recorded many times. TCRdb recomputed calls from the PCR reads with MiXCR, one row per CDR3 protein. The sample consists of approximately 36,000 distinct CDR3 sequences, approximately 18% of them appearing once. The germline CDR1 and CDR2 sequences are SQVTM and ANQGSEA. The CDR3 contains 13 residues. V was clipped by 5 bases and J by 1 base; unmatched bases: 1. The data were obtained in a study of molecular identifiers for immune sequencing clone quantification. This sequence was found in a human donor in good health. Some libraries in this study had Jurkat cell RNA spiked in. The rearrangement uses TRBV29-1 and TRBJ2-7; 11 nucleotides line up with TRBD2. Source material: naive CD8+ T cells from blood, with Jurkat cell RNA spiked in. The subset is: FACS-sorted CD8+CD4-CCR7+CD45RA+ naive T cells. The CDR3 here is CSVIAGGSYEQYF. Here the CDR3 DNA reads TGCAGCGTTATAGCGGGAGGGTCCTACGAGCAGTACTTC.